These 3 T cell receptor beta chains originate from one sample sequenced in a study of vaccination effects on CD4 cells after COVID-19. Here immunoSEQ multiplex PCR was the method, and the copy in TCRdb shows in-frame clones only, minus some. The data hold 78,000 or so clones, with over 70% observed a single time. No antigens are known for them. Within the ViraFEST assay, antigen-specific CD4+ T cells underwent expansion with viral peptide pools prior to sequencing. Researchers isolated CD4+ T cells once about 11 days of culture had elapsed. Prior SARS-CoV-2 infection was absent in the vaccine recipients, as shown by negative nucleocapsid antibodies. The sample in question was CD4+ T cells from PBMCs cultured with SARS-CoV-2 spike peptides, obtained before COVID-19 vaccination. The receptors stem from a human donor who received a COVID-19 vaccine.

The genes are TRBV5-6 and TRBJ1-4, with 8 bases fitting TRBD1. Germline values: CDR1 SGHDT, CDR2 YYEEEE. Trimming at V came to 4 bases and at J to 8 bases, leaving 7 bases not matched to a gene. The CDR3 sequence is 14 residues long. CDR3 DNA sequence: TGTGCCAGCAGCGCAACAGGGGGAGGGGAAAAACTGTTTTTT. Translated, it gives CASSATGGGEKLFF.

The genes are TRBV5-4 and TRBJ1-2; weak D call: TRBD1 (5 bases). Germline V gene data show CDR1 as SGHNT and CDR2 as YYREEE (reference sequence). The V end was cut by 0 bases, the J end by 3 bases, with 9 bases between. This CDR3 comprises 14 residues. CDR3 loop: CASSLVGGYYGYTF. CDR3 nucleotides: TGTGCCAGCAGCTTGGTTGGGGGTTACTATGGCTACACCTTC.

The genes are TRBV5-1 and TRBJ2-7, with 11 bases identical to TRBD2. J was trimmed by 1 base and V by 4 bases; bases with no gene match: 4. CDR3 length equals 15 residues. CDR1 SGHRS and CDR2 YFSETQ come from the germline V gene. In DNA form, the CDR3 reads TGCGCCAGCAGCACCGGACTAGCGGGTTCCTACGAGCAGTACGTC. This encodes CASSTGLAGSYEQYV.